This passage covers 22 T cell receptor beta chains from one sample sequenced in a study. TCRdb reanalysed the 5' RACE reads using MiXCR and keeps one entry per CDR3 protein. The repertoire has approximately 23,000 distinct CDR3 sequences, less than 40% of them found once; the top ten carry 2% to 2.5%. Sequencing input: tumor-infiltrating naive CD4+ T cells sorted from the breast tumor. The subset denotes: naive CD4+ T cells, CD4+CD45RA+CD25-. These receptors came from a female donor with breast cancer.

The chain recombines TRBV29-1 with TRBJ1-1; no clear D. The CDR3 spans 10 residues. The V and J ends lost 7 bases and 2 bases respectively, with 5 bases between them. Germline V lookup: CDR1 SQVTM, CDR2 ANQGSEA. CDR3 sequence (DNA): TGCAGCGCCGCCAACACTGAAGCTTTCTTT. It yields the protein CSAANTEAFF.

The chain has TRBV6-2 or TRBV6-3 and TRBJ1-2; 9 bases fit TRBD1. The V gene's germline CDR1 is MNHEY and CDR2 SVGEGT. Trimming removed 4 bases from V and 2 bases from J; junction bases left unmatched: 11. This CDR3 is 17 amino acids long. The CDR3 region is CASSSDRQGVRNYGYTF. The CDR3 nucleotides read TGTGCCAGCAGTTCGGATCGACAGGGGGTAAGGAACTATGGCTACACCTTC.

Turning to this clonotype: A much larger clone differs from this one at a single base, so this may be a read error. CDR3 sequence reads: CASGPYSDSYEQYF. The CDR3 coding sequence is TGTGCCAGCGGACCTTATAGCGACTCCTACGAGCAGTACTTC. The chain uses TRBV7-2 and TRBJ2-7; D perhaps matches TRBD2 (5 bases). V lost 8 bases to trimming and J lost 0 bases, with 14 bases between them. The CDR3 loop spans 14 amino acids. From germline, CDR1 is SGHTA and CDR2 FQGNSA.

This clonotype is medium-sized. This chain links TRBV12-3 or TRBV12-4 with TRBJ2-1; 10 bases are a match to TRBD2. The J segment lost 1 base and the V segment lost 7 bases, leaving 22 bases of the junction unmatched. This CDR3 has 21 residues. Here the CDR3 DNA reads TGTGCCAGCATCCCTACCACAATAGCGGGAGGTGGGGGGGGTTCCTACAATGAGCAGTTCTTC. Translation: CASIPTTIAGGGGGSYNEQFF.

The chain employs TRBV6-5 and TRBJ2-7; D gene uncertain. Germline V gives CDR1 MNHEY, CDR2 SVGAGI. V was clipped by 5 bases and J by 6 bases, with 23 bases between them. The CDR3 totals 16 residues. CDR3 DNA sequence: TGTGCCAGCAGTGCCGATATGGGGATACCCCAAGGCGAGCAGTACTTC. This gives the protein CASSADMGIPQGEQYF.

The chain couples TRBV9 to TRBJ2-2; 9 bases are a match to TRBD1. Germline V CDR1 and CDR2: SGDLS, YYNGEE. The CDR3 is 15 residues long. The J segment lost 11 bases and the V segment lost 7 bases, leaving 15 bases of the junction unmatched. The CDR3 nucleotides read TGTGCCAGCGGGAGTGGGACAGGGTCTGCCGAAGAGCTGTTTTTT. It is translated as CASGSGTGSAEELFF. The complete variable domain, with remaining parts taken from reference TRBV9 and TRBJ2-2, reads DSGVTQTPKHLITATGQRVTLRCSPRSGDLSVYWYQQSLDQGLQFLIQYYNGEERAKGNILERFSAQQFPDLHSELNLSSLELGDSALYFCASGSGTGSAEELFFGEGSRLTVL.

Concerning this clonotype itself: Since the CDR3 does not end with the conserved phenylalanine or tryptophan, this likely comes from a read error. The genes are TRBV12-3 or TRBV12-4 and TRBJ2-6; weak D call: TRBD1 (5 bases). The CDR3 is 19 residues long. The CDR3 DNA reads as TGTGCCAGCAGTCGCCCCCGCATGGCAGACAGCTCTGGGGCCGACGTCCTGACTCTC. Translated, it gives CASSRPRMADSSGADVLTL.

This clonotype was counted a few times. The CDR3 nucleotides are TGCGCCAGCAGCCAAGATGGGCGGAGCGGGGAAGCTTTCTTT. Its translation: CASSQDGRSGEAFF. This chain joins TRBV4-1 and TRBJ1-1; D not resolved. The CDR3 length is 14 residues. Looked up from germline, CDR1 is MGHRA and CDR2 is YSYEKL. Trimming removed 0 bases at V and 8 bases at J, with 13 bases between.

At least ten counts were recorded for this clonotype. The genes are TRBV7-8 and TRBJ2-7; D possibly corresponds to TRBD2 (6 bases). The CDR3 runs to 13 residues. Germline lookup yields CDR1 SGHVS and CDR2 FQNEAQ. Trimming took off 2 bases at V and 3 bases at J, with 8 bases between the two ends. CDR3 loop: CASSLKRVYEQYF. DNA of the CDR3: TGTGCCAGCAGCTTAAAGCGGGTCTACGAGCAGTACTTC.

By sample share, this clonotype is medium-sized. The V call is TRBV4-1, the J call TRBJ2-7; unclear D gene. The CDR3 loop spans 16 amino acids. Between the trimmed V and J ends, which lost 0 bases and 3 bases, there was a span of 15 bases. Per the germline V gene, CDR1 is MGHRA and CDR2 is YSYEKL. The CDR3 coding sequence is TGCGCCAGCAGCCAAGATGTCCTGAGCGTGGGCTACGAGCAGTACTTC. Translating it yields CASSQDVLSVGYEQYF.

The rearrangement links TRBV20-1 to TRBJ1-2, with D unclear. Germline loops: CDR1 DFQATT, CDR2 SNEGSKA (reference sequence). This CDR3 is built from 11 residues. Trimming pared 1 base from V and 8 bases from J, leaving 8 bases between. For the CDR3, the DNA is TGCAGTGCTAGAGGACTGGAGGGCTACACCTTC. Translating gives CSARGLEGYTF.

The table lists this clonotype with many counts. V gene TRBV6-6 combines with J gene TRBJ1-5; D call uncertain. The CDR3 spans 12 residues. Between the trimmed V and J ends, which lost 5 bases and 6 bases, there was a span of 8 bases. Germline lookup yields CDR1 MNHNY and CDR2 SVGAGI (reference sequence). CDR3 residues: CASSPRVQPQHF. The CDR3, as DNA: TGTGCCAGCAGTCCGAGGGTTCAGCCCCAGCATTTT.

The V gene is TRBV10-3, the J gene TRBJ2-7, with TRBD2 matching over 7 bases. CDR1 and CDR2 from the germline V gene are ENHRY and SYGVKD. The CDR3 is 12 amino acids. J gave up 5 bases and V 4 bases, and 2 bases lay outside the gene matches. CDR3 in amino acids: CAISGGGDEQYF. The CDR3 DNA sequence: TGTGCCATCAGTGGGGGGGGGGACGAGCAGTACTTC.

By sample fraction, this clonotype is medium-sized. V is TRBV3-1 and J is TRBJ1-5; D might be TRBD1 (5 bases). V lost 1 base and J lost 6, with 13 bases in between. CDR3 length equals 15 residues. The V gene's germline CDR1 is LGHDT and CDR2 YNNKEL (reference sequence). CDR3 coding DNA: TGTGCCAGCAGCCAAGGGGCAGGGCATCGTCAGCCCCAGCATTTT. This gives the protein CASSQGAGHRQPQHF.

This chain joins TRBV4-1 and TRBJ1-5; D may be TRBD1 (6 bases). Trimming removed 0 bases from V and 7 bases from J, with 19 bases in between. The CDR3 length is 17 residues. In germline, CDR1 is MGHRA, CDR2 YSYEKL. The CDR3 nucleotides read TGCGCCAGCAGCCAAGACGGACTAGCCTCGAGGGGGCAGCCCCAGCATTTT. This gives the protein CASSQDGLASRGQPQHF.

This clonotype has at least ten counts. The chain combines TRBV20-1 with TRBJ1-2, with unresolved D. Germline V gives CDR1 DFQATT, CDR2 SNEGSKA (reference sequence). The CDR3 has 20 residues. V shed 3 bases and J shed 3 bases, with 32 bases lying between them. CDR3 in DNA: TGCAGTGCTAGTTCGAACCCAACTAGTTATCTCGGTCAGGCCGACTATGGCTACACCTTC. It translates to CSASSNPTSYLGQADYGYTF.

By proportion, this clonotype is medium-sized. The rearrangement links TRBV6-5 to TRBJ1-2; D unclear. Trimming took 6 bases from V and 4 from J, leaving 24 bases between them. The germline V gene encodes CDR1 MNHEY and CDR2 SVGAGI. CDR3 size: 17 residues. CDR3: CASSPFPQVATTYGYTF. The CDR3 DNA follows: TGTGCCAGCAGCCCGTTCCCCCAGGTCGCAACGACCTATGGCTACACCTTC.

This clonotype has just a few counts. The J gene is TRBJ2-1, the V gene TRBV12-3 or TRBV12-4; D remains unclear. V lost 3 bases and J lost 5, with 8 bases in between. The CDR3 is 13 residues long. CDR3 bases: TGTGCCAGCAGTTTTGGATCTGACAATGAGCAGTTCTTC. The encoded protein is CASSFGSDNEQFF.

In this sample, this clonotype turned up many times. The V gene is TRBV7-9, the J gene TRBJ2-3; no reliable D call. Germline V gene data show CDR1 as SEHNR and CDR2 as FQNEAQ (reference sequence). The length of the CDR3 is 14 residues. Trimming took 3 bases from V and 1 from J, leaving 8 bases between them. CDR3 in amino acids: CASSFSAGTDTQYF. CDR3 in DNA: TGTGCCAGCAGCTTTTCGGCAGGCACAGATACGCAGTATTTT.

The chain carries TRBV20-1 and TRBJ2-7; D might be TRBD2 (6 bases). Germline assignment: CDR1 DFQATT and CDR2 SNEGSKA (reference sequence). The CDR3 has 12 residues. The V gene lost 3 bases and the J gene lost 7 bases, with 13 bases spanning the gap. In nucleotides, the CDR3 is TGCAGTGCTAGTGAGGGACTGCTGGAGCAGTACTTC. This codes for CSASEGLLEQYF.

CDR3 bases: TGTGCCAGCAGACCTACCCATTCGTACGAGCAGTACTTC. Its protein product is CASRPTHSYEQYF. V is TRBV7-8 and J is TRBJ2-7, with unresolved D. Germline assignment: CDR1 SGHVS and CDR2 FQNEAQ. This CDR3 has 13 amino acids. Trimming stripped 6 bases from V and 4 bases from J, with 13 bases between.

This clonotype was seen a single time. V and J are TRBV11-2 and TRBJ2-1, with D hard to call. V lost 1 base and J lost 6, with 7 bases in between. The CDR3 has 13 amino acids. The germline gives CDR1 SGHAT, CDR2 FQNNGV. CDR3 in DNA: TGTGCCAGCAGCTTAGGACAACCCAATGAGCAGTTCTTC. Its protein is CASSLGQPNEQFF.